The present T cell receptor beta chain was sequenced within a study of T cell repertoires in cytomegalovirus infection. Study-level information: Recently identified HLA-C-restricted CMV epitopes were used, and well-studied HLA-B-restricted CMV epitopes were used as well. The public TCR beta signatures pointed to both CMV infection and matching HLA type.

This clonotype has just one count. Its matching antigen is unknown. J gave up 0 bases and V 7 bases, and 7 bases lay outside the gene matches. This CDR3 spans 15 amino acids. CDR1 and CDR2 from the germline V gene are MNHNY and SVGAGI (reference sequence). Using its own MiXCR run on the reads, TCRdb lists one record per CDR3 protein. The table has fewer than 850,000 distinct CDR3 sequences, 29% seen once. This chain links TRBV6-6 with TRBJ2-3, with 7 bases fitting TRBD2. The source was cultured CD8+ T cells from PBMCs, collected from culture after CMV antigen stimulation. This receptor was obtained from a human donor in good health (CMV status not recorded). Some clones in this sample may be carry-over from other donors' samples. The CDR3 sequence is CASTPSGSSTDTQYF. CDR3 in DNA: TGTGCCAGCACCCCTAGCGGATCTAGCACAGATACGCAGTATTTT.